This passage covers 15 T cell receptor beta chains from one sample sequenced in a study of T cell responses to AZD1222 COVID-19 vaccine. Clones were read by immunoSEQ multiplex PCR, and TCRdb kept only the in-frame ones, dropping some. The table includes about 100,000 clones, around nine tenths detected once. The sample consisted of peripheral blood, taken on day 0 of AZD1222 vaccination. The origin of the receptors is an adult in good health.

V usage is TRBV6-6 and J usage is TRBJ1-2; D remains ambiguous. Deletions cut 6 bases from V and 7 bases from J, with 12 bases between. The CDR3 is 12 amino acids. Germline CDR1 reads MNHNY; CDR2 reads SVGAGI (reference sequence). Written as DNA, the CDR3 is TGTGCCAGCAGCCCACCGGCGAGTGGCTACACCTTC. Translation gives CASSPPASGYTF.

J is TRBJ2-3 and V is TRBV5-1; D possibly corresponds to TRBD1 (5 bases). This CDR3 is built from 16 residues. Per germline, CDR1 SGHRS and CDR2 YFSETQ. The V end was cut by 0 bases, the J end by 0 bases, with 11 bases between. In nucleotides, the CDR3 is TGCGCCAGCAGCTTGGAGGGGTCATCTAGCACAGATACGCAGTATTTT. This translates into CASSLEGSSSTDTQYF.

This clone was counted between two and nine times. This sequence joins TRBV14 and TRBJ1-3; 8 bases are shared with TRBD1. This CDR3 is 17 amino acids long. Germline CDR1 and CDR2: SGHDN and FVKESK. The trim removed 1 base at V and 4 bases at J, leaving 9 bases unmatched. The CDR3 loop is CASSQGFLGDRGNTIYF. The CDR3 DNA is TGTGCCAGCAGCCAAGGCTTTTTGGGGGACAGGGGAAACACCATATATTTT.

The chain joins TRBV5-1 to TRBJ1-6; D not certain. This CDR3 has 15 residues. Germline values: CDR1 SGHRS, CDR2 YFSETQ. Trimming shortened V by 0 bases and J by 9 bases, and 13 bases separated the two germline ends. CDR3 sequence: CASSLGAGVSSPLHF. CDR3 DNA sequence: TGCGCCAGCAGCTTGGGAGCGGGTGTCAGTTCACCCCTCCACTTT.

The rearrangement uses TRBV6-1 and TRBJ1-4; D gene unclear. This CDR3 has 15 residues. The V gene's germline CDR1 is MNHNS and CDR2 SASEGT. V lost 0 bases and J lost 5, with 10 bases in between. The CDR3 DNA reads TGTGCCAGCAGTGAAGCGGTCAGGCCAAATGAAAAACTGTTTTTT. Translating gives CASSEAVRPNEKLFF.

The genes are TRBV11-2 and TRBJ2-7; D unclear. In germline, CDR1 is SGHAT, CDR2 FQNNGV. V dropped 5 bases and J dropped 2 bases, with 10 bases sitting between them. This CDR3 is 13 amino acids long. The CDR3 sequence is CASSIPGTYEQYF. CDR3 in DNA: TGTGCCAGCAGCATCCCTGGGACCTACGAGCAGTACTTC.

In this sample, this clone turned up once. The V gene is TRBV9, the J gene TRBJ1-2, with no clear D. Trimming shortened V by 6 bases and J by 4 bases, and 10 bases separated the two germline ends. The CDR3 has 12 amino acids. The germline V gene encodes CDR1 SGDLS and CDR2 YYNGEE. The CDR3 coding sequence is TGTGCCAGCACCCCGGGCTTCTATGGCTACACCTTC. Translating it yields CASTPGFYGYTF. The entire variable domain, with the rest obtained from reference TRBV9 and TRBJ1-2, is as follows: DSGVTQTPKHLITATGQRVTLRCSPRSGDLSVYWYQQSLDQGLQFLIQYYNGEERAKGNILERFSAQQFPDLHSELNLSSLELGDSALYFCASTPGFYGYTFGSGTRLTVV.

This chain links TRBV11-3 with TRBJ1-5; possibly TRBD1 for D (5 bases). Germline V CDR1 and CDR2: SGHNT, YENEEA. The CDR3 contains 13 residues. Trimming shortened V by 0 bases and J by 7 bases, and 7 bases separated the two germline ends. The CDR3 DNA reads TGTGCCAGCAGCTTAGATGGGGGACAGCCCCAGCATTTT. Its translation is CASSLDGGQPQHF.

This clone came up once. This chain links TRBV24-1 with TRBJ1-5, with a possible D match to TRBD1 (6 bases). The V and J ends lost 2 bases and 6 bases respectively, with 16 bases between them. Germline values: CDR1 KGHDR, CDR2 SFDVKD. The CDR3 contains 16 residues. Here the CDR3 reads CATSDSSDRRLQPQHF. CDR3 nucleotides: TGTGCCACCAGTGATTCGTCTGACAGGAGGCTTCAGCCCCAGCATTTT.

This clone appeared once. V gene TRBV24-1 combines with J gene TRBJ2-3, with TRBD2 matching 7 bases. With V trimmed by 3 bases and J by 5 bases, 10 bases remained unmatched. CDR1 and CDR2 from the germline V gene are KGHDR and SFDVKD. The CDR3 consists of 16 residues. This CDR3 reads CATSDPKREGQDTQYF. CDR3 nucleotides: TGTGCCACCAGTGATCCTAAGCGGGAAGGACAAGATACGCAGTATTTT.

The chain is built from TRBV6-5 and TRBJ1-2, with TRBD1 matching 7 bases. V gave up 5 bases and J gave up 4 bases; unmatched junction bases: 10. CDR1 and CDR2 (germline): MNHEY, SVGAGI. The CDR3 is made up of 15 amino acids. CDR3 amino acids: CASSRTGVYSYGYTF. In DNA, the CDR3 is TGTGCCAGCAGTCGAACAGGGGTCTACAGCTATGGCTACACCTTC.

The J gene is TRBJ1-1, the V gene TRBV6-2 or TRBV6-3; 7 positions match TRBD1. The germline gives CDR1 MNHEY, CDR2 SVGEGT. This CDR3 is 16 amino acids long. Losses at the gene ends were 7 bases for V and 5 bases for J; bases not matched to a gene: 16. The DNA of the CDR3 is TGTGCCAGCATCCCACGAGGAACAGGGGTCGTAACTGAAGCTTTCTTT. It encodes CASIPRGTGVVTEAFF.

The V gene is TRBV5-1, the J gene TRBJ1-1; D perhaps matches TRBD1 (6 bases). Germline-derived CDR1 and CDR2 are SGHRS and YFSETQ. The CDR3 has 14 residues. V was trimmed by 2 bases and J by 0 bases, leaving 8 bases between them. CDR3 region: CASSFTGMNTEAFF. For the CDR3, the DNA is TGCGCCAGCAGCTTCACAGGGATGAACACTGAAGCTTTCTTT.

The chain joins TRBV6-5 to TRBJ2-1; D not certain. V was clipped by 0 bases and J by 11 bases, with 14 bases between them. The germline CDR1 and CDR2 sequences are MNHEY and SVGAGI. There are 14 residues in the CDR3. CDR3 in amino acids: CASSYSDGLRKQFF. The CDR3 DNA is TGTGCCAGCAGTTACTCTGATGGCCTCAGAAAGCAGTTCTTC.

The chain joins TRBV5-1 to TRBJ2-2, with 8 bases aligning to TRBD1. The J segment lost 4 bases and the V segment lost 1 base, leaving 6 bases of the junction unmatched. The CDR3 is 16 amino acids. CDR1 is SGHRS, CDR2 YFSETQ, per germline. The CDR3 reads CASSLFQGAATGELFF. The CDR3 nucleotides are TGCGCCAGCAGCTTGTTTCAGGGGGCGGCCACCGGGGAGCTGTTTTTT.